Here is one T cell receptor (beta chain) with its context. Trimming pared 3 bases from V and 4 bases from J, leaving 9 bases between. The CDR3 is 13 residues long. Germline values: CDR1 MNHEY, CDR2 SMNVEV (reference sequence). The data originate from a study of blood T cell repertoires in COVID-19. On the study more broadly: Donors in the United States, Italy and Spain gave samples during acute or convalescent COVID-19.

Original processing methods: Amplified reference gene primers provided the basis for estimating nucleated cell counts. Sequenced by immunoSEQ multiplex PCR; TCRdb stores in-frame clones only, minus some. V, J and clone size reflect that table, while D and trimming were determined from the DNA. The sample contains about 140,000 clones, roughly 84% of which appear only once. The age range of participants was 18 to 89 years, with residence in 20 to 25 US areas. Participants were placed into cohorts based on the clinical history they reported. Sequencing was carried out using PBMCs or T cells enriched from blood (not recorded which). The chain has TRBV27 and TRBJ1-2; no definite D call. The sequence derives from a man aged 35 to 55 with acute COVID-19. The CDR3 is CASSFGQSYGYTF. Here the CDR3 DNA reads TGTGCCAGCAGTTTTGGGCAGTCCTATGGCTACACCTTC.